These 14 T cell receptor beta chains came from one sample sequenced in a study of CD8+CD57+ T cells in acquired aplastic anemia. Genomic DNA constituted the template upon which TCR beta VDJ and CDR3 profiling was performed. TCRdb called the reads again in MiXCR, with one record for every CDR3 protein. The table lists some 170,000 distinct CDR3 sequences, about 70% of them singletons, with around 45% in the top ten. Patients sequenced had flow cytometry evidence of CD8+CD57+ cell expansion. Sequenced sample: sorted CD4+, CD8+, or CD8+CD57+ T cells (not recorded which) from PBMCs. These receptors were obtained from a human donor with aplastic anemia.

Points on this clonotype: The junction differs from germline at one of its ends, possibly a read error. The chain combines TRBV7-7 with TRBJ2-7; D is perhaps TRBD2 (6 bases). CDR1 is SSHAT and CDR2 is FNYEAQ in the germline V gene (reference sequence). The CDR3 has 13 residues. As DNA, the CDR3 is TGTGCTAGCAGCTTAATGGCAGGGAGGGAGCAGTACTTC. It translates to CASSLMAGREQYF.

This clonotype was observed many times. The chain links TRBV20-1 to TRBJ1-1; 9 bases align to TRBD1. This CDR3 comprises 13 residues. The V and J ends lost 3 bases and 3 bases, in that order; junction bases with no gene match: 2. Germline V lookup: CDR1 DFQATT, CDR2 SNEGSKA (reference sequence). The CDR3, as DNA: TGCAGTGCTAGTGGGGACAGGGACACTGAAGCTTTCTTT. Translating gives CSASGDRDTEAFF.

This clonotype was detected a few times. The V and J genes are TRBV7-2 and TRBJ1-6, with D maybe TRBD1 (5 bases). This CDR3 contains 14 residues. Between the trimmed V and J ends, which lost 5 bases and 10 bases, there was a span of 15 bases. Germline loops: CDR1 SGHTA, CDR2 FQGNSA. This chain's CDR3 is CASSTRQLGSPLHF. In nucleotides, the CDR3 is TGTGCCAGCAGCACAAGACAGCTCGGATCACCCCTCCACTTT.

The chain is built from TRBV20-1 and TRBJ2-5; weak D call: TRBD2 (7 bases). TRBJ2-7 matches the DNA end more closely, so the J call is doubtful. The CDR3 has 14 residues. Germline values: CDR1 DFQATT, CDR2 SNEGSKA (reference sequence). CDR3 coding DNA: TGCAGTGCTAGAGCCGGGGGGCGAGGCTACGAGCAGTACTTC. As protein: CSARAGGRGYEQYF.

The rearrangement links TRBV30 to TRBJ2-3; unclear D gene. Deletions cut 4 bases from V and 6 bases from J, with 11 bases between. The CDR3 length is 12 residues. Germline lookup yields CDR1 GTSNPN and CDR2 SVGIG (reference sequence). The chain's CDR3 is CAWTPNPDTQYF. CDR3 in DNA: TGTGCCTGGACCCCCAACCCTGATACGCAGTATTTT. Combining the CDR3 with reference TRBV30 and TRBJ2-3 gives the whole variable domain SQTIHQWPATLVQPVGSPLSLECTVEGTSNPNLYWYRQAAGRGLQLLFYSVGIGQISSEVPQNLSASRPQDRQFILSSKKLLLSDSGFYLCAWTPNPDTQYFGPGTRLTVL.

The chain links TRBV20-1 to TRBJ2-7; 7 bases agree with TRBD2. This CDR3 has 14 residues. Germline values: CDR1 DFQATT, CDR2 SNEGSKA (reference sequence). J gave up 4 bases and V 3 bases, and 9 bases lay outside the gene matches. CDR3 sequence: CSASRAGVRYEQYF. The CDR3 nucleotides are TGCAGTGCTAGCCGGGCGGGGGTACGTTACGAGCAGTACTTC.

The CDR3 coding sequence is TGTGCCAGCAGCTCATCAGAGGGTAATGAGCAGTTCTTC. It encodes CASSSSEGNEQFF. V is TRBV7-8 and J is TRBJ2-1, with a possible D match to TRBD2 (5 bases). CDR3 length: 13 amino acids. Germline assignment: CDR1 SGHVS and CDR2 FQNEAQ. Trimming pared 4 bases from V and 7 bases from J, leaving 11 bases between.

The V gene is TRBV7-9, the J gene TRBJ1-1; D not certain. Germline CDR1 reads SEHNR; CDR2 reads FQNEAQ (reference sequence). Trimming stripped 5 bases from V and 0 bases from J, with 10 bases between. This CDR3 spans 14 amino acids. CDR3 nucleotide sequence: TGTGCCAGCAGCCCTCCTAATGTGAACACTGAAGCTTTCTTT. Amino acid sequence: CASSPPNVNTEAFF.

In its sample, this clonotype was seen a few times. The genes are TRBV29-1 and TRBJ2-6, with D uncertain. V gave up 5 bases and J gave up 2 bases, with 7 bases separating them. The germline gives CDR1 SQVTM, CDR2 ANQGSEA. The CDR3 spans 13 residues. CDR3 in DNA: TGCAGCGTTACGGTCACTGGGGCCAACGTCCTGACTTTC. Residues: CSVTVTGANVLTF.

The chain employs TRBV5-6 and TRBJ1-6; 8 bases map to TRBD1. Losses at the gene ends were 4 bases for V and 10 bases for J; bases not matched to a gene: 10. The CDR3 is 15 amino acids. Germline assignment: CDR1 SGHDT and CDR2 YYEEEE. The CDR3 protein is CASSLGQGDRSPLHF. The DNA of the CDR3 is TGTGCCAGCAGCCTAGGACAGGGTGATAGATCACCCCTCCACTTT. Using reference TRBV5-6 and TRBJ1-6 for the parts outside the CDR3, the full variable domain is DAGVTQSPTHLIKTRGQQVTLRCSPKSGHDTVSWYQQALGQGPQFIFQYYEEEERQRGNFPDRFSGHQFPNYSSELNVNALLLGDSALYLCASSLGQGDRSPLHFGNGTRLTVT.

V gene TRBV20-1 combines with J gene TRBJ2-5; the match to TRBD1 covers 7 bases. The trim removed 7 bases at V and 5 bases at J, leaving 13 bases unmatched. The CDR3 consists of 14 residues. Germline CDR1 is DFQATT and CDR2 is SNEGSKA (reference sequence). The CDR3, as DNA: TGCAGTGGGATACCGGGACAGCAGCGGGAGACCCAGTACTTC. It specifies CSGIPGQQRETQYF.

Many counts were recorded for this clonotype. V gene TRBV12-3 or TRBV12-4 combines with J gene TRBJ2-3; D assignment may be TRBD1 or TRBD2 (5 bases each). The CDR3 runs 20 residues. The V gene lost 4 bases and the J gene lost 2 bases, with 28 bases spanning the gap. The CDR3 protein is CASSSVRDPVHPFSTDTQYF. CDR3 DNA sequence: TGTGCCAGCAGTTCCGTCCGGGACCCCGTGCACCCCTTCTCCACAGATACGCAGTATTTT.

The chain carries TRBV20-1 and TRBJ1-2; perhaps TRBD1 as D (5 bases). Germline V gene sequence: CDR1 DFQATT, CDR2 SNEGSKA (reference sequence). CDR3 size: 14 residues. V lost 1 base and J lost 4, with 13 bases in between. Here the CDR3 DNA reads TGCAGTGCTAGAGGTCCAGGGCGGGGCTATGGCTACACCTTC. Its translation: CSARGPGRGYGYTF.

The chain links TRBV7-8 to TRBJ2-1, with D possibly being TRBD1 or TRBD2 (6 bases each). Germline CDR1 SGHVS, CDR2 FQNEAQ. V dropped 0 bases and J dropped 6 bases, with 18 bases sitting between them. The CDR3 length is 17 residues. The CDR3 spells CASSLAGGRAMLNEQFF. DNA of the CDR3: TGTGCCAGCAGCTTAGCAGGGGGGCGGGCCATGCTCAATGAGCAGTTCTTC.